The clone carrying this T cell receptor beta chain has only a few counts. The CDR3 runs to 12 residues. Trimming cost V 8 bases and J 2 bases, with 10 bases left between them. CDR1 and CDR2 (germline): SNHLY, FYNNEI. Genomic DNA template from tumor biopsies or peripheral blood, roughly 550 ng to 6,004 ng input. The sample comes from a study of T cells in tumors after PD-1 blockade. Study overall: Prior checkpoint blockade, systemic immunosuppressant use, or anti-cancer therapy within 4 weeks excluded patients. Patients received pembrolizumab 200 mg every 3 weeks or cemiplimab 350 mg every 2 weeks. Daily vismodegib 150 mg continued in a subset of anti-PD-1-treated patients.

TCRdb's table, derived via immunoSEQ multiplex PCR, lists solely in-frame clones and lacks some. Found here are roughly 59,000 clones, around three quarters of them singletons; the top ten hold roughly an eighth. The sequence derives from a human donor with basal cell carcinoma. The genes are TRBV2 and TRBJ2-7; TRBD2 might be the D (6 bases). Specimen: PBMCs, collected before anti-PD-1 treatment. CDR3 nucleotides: TGTGCCAGCGGGGGGACCACCTACGAGCAGTACTTC. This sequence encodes CASGGTTYEQYF.